Each of the 2 T cell receptor beta chains below was sequenced from the same sample in a study of blood T cell repertoires in COVID-19. TCRdb's table, derived via immunoSEQ multiplex PCR, lists solely in-frame clones and lacks some. The table has 250,000 or so clones, nearly 90% seen once. Sequencing was performed on peripheral blood. The source of these receptors is an older woman with COVID-19, enrolled during active disease.

The gene calls are TRBV2 and TRBJ1-2; unclear D gene. The CDR3 runs 16 residues. Germline V gives CDR1 SNHLY, CDR2 FYNNEI. Trimming pared 8 bases from V and 2 bases from J, leaving 21 bases between. The chain's CDR3 is CASERARGSKNYGYTF. CDR3 coding DNA: TGTGCCAGCGAGAGGGCGCGGGGATCAAAAAACTATGGCTACACCTTC.

This chain joins TRBV7-9 and TRBJ1-1; D gene ambiguous. The CDR3 loop spans 12 amino acids. Trimming took 7 bases from V and 4 from J, leaving 10 bases between them. Germline V gives CDR1 SEHNR, CDR2 FQNEAQ (reference sequence). DNA of the CDR3: TGTGCCAGCACCGGCGGTTTCACTGAAGCTTTCTTT. It yields the protein CASTGGFTEAFF.